The 10 T cell receptor beta chains given below trace back to one sample, sequenced in a study of blood T cells in healthy people across ages. A second PCR, run for roughly 7 to 12 cycles, used a sample-barcoded 5' primer plus a J-beta primer mix. Each CDR3 protein gets one entry after TCRdb re-called the 5' RACE reads with MiXCR. Among fewer than 1 million distinct CDR3 sequences, roughly 44% were seen once, and the ten largest hold about a fifth. The source material was blood. The receptors derive from a man in his fifties or sixties in good health.

The J gene is TRBJ2-1, the V gene TRBV29-1, with a possible D match to TRBD2 (6 bases). The J call may be mistaken, given a closer DNA end match to TRBJ2-7. In germline, CDR1 is SQVTM, CDR2 ANQGSEA. The CDR3 has 14 amino acids. The CDR3 protein is CSVYRDGLYNEQYF. CDR3 DNA sequence: TGCAGCGTCTACCGGGACGGACTATACAATGAGCAGTACTTC.

V and J are TRBV29-1 and TRBJ2-7; possibly TRBD1 for D (6 bases). CDR1 and CDR2 from the germline V gene are SQVTM and ANQGSEA. The CDR3 sequence is 14 residues long. The V end was cut by 6 bases, the J end by 0 bases, with 15 bases between. The CDR3 DNA sequence: TGCAGCGTAAAACAGGGTCGGCTCTCCTACGAGCAGTACTTC. It translates to CSVKQGRLSYEQYF.

The CDR3 here is CASSQGLGLARYEQYF. DNA of the CDR3: TGCGCCAGCAGCCAGGGTCTGGGACTAGCCCGATACGAGCAGTACTTC. The chain combines TRBV4-3 with TRBJ2-7, with 9 positions matching TRBD2. V lost 3 bases and J lost 4; bases outside the gene matches: 10. The CDR3 extends over 16 amino acids. The germline CDR1 and CDR2 sequences are LGHNA and YSLEER.

The genes are TRBV12-3 or TRBV12-4 and TRBJ2-1; D uncertain. The closer fit of TRBJ2-7 to the DNA end suggests the J call may be wrong. The CDR3 runs to 17 residues. The DNA of the CDR3 is TGTGCCAGCAGTCCCCTGGTGCTGGCGAGCTCCTACAATGAGCAGTACTTC. It specifies CASSPLVLASSYNEQYF.

This chain links TRBV5-6 with TRBJ2-7, with D possibly being TRBD1 (5 bases). Germline CDR1 SGHDT, CDR2 YYEEEE. V lost 2 bases to trimming and J lost 2 bases, with 8 bases between them. The CDR3 runs to 13 residues. The CDR3 DNA sequence: TGTGCCAGCAGCTTACAGGTCGCCTACGAGCAGTACTTC. Its protein is CASSLQVAYEQYF.

The chain combines TRBV6-1 with TRBJ2-5, with 10 bases that match TRBD1. The length of the CDR3 is 18 residues. In germline, CDR1 is MNHNS, CDR2 SASEGT. V lost 5 bases, J lost 11 bases, and 23 bases stayed unmatched. The CDR3 nucleotides read TGTGCCAGCAGTCCAAATCGGGGACAGGGGCTAATTGCCTACGTGCAGTACTTC. Residues: CASSPNRGQGLIAYVQYF.

The rearrangement joins TRBV30 to TRBJ2-7; D ambiguous. CDR3 size: 13 residues. Trimming took off 2 bases at V and 2 bases at J, with 10 bases between the two ends. The germline V gene encodes CDR1 GTSNPN and CDR2 SVGIG (reference sequence). The CDR3 coding sequence is TGTGCCTGGAGTATTCGGCGGACCTACGAGCAGTACTTC. It yields the protein CAWSIRRTYEQYF.

This rearrangement joins TRBV20-1 to TRBJ2-2, with D possibly matching TRBD1 (6 bases). The CDR3 sequence is 14 residues long. CDR1 is DFQATT, CDR2 SNEGSKA, per germline (reference sequence). Trimming pared 6 bases from V and 0 bases from J, leaving 11 bases between. CDR3 loop: CSAGGGPNTGELFF. CDR3 nucleotide sequence: TGCAGTGCCGGTGGGGGCCCGAACACCGGGGAGCTGTTTTTT.

This clonotype was picked up a small number of times. V gene TRBV5-1 combines with J gene TRBJ2-3; 7 positions agree with TRBD1. The CDR3 is 14 residues long. CDR1 is SGHRS and CDR2 is YFSETQ in the germline V gene. The V gene end was trimmed by 5 bases and the J gene end by 1 base; junction bases not matched to a gene: 4. The CDR3: CASSAGGGTDTQYF. CDR3 DNA: TGCGCCAGCAGTGCAGGGGGAGGCACAGATACGCAGTATTTT.

This clonotype was observed a handful of times. The chain employs TRBV7-9 and TRBJ2-5, with TRBD1 matching 12 bases. The germline V gene encodes CDR1 SEHNR and CDR2 FQNEAQ (reference sequence). The CDR3 totals 15 residues. V shed 6 bases, J shed 5 bases, and the junction held 7 bases outside the gene matches. The CDR3 reads CASRLGQGARETQYF. DNA for the CDR3: TGTGCCAGCAGACTGGGACAGGGGGCGAGGGAGACCCAGTACTTC.